One and the same sample provided the 24 T cell receptor beta chains below, sequenced in a study of post-analysis software for immune sequencing data. General study points: In patients, TRBV5-6, TRBV5-1 and TRBV20-1 belonged to five TRBV segments found more frequently than in controls.

The TCR beta cDNA libraries contained unique molecular identifiers. TCRdb re-called the PCR reads with MiXCR, one entry per CDR3 protein. The table lists hundreds of thousands of distinct CDR3 sequences, roughly 27% of them singletons. No antigen has been assigned to these receptors. What was sequenced was blood. These receptors came from a girl under 18 with multiple sclerosis.

The sample holds many counts of this clonotype. The chain combines TRBV7-9 with TRBJ2-5; D is unresolved. Trimming removed 2 bases at V and 1 base at J, with 8 bases between. Looked up from germline, CDR1 is SEHNR and CDR2 is FQNEAQ (reference sequence). The CDR3 is made up of 14 amino acids. In DNA, the CDR3 is TGTGCCAGCAGCTTACCGGTCCTCCAAGAGACCCAGTACTTC. It is translated as CASSLPVLQETQYF.

V and J are TRBV15 and TRBJ1-2, with 10 nucleotides matching TRBD1. Germline V gene data show CDR1 as LNHNV and CDR2 as YYDKDF (reference sequence). Germline trimming cut 2 bases from V and 2 bases from J; bases unmatched to any gene: 2. The CDR3 consists of 15 residues. CDR3 DNA sequence: TGTGCCACCAGCAGACGGGACAGGGGAAACTATGGCTACACCTTC. This encodes CATSRRDRGNYGYTF.

The CDR3 sequence is CAISESGQGGGNSPLHF. CDR3 in DNA: TGTGCCATCAGTGAGTCAGGCCAGGGAGGTGGGAATTCACCCCTCCACTTT. The chain links TRBV10-3 to TRBJ1-6; maybe TRBD1 (5 bases). CDR1 ENHRY and CDR2 SYGVKD come from the germline V gene. V dropped 0 bases and J dropped 7 bases, with 16 bases sitting between them. CDR3 length: 17 residues.

This clonotype has just a few counts. The genes are TRBV7-9 and TRBJ2-3; possible D gene TRBD2, 7 bases. V gave up 5 bases and J gave up 2 bases, with 14 bases separating them. Germline values: CDR1 SEHNR, CDR2 FQNEAQ (reference sequence). This CDR3 is built from 15 residues. The CDR3 reads CASSQWGGNTDTQYF. The CDR3 region has the DNA TGTGCCAGCAGCCAATGGGGGGGCAACACAGATACGCAGTATTTT.

V usage is TRBV29-1 and J usage is TRBJ1-1; no firm D call. Germline V gives CDR1 SQVTM, CDR2 ANQGSEA. Trimming left V 4 bases short and J 8 bases short, with 11 bases between. The CDR3 covers 11 residues. CDR3 residues: CSVGTTTEAFF. The CDR3, as DNA: TGCAGCGTTGGTACTACTACCGAAGCTTTCTTT.

As concerns this clonotype: Given a much more abundant clone one base away, this may be a read error. The chain carries TRBV29-1 and TRBJ2-5, with D uncertain. Germline V gene sequence: CDR1 SQVTM, CDR2 ANQGSEA. This CDR3 comprises 13 residues. V dropped 4 bases and J dropped 3 bases, with 12 bases sitting between them. The CDR3 coding sequence is TGCAGCGTTGGATGGGGATCCGAAGAGACCCAGTACTTC. This translates into CSVGWGSEETQYF. Supplemented by reference TRBV29-1 and TRBJ2-5, the full variable domain reads SAVISQKPSRDICQRGTSLTIQCQVDSQVTMMFWYRQQPGQSLTLIATANQGSEATYESGFVIDKFPISRPNLTFSTLTVSNMSPEDSSIYLCSVGWGSEETQYFGPGTRLLVL.

The chain has TRBV5-5 and TRBJ2-4, with 8 nucleotides matching TRBD2. Looked up from germline, CDR1 is SGHKS and CDR2 is YYEKEE (reference sequence). With V trimmed by 0 bases and J by 1 base, 12 bases remained unmatched. This CDR3 region has 19 residues. The CDR3 region is CASSLVVGRAGMAKNIQYF. DNA for the CDR3: TGTGCCAGCAGCTTGGTTGTCGGGAGGGCCGGGATGGCCAAAAACATTCAGTACTTC. Complete variable domain (other parts from reference TRBV5-5 and TRBJ2-4): DAGVTQSPTHLIKTRGQQVTLRCSPISGHKSVSWYQQVLGQGPQFIFQYYEKEERGRGNFPDRFSARQFPNYSSELNVNALLLGDSALYLCASSLVVGRAGMAKNIQYFGAGTRLSVL.

A word on this clonotype: It may be a read error: a sequence one base away is much more abundant. The V gene is TRBV6-5, the J gene TRBJ2-1; 8 nucleotides match TRBD1. Germline CDR1 MNHEY, CDR2 SVGAGI. The CDR3 has 15 residues. CDR3 sequence reads: CASSYRDRRYNKQFF. The CDR3 DNA follows: TGTGCCAGCAGTTACCGGGACAGGCGATACAATAAGCAGTTCTTC.

This clonotype was detected ten times or more. The CDR3 region is CSARQGSYGYTF. The CDR3 nucleotides are TGCAGCGCCCGACAGGGTAGCTATGGCTACACCTTC. The chain combines TRBV29-1 with TRBJ1-2; 7 bases match TRBD1. Trimming at V came to 7 bases and at J to 4 bases, leaving 6 bases not matched to a gene. The CDR3 length is 12 residues. Germline CDR1 SQVTM, CDR2 ANQGSEA.

The V gene is TRBV20-1, the J gene TRBJ2-5, with 7 bases matching TRBD2. The trim removed 3 bases at V and 1 base at J, leaving 5 bases unmatched. CDR3 size: 14 residues. Germline values: CDR1 DFQATT, CDR2 SNEGSKA (reference sequence). The CDR3 bases are TGCAGTGCTAGGGTAGCGGGCCTCCAAGAGACCCAGTACTTC. Its translation is CSARVAGLQETQYF.

This clonotype was seen a few times. The rearrangement uses TRBV20-1 and TRBJ2-1; D possibly matches TRBD1 or TRBD2 (5 bases each). In germline, CDR1 is DFQATT, CDR2 SNEGSKA (reference sequence). This CDR3 is built from 14 residues. Trimming pared 5 bases from V and 3 bases from J, leaving 14 bases between. The CDR3 sequence: CSARRDRGYNEQFF. The CDR3 DNA is TGCAGTGCTCGCCGGGACCGTGGCTACAATGAGCAGTTCTTC.

This clonotype occurred a few times. The chain uses TRBV5-6 and TRBJ2-5, with D unresolved. V lost 2 bases and J 2 bases, leaving 13 bases between the germline ends. Germline V gives CDR1 SGHDT, CDR2 YYEEEE. CDR3 size: 15 residues. CDR3 DNA sequence: TGTGCCAGCAGCTTATTACGGGCGGATCAAGAGACCCAGTACTTC. Its translation is CASSLLRADQETQYF.

V is TRBV11-2 and J is TRBJ1-4, with D possibly being TRBD1 (5 bases). V lost 8 bases, J lost 8 bases, and 18 bases lay in between. This CDR3 spans 14 amino acids. Germline V gene data show CDR1 as SGHAT and CDR2 as FQNNGV. The DNA for the CDR3 is TGTGCCAGCGGCCAACAGGCCACCGGGGAAAAACTGTTTTTT. As protein: CASGQQATGEKLFF.

This clonotype was seen repeatedly, ten times or more. This rearrangement joins TRBV7-9 to TRBJ2-3; TRBD2 matches at 13 bases. V lost 5 bases to trimming and J lost 4 bases; unmatched junction nucleotides: 9. The length of the CDR3 is 17 residues. CDR1 and CDR2 from the germline V gene are SEHNR and FQNEAQ (reference sequence). CDR3 sequence reads: CASSPDTSGGAADTQYF. The CDR3 DNA sequence: TGTGCCAGCAGCCCCGATACTAGCGGGGGGGCCGCAGATACGCAGTATTTT.

This clonotype was picked up many times. This chain links TRBV5-1 with TRBJ2-1; 8 bases fit TRBD1. Trimming took 4 bases from V and 8 from J; bases not matched to a gene: 11. The CDR3 runs 15 residues. The germline V gene has CDR1 SGHRS and CDR2 YFSETQ. This CDR3 is CASSPEDRDGDEQFF. The CDR3 coding sequence is TGCGCCAGCAGCCCCGAGGACAGGGATGGGGATGAGCAGTTCTTC.

The gene calls are TRBV20-1 and TRBJ2-1; 10 bases are a match to TRBD1. CDR1 and CDR2 from the germline V gene are DFQATT and SNEGSKA (reference sequence). This CDR3 contains 16 residues. The junction had 10 bases not matched to a gene; V was cut back by 6 bases and J by 2 bases. The CDR3 loop reads CSARRFGTGAYNEQFF. CDR3 nucleotide sequence: TGCAGTGCCAGAAGGTTCGGGACAGGGGCCTACAATGAGCAGTTCTTC.

This clonotype was seen many times. The V call is TRBV5-1, the J call TRBJ2-7; D remains ambiguous. Germline lookup yields CDR1 SGHRS and CDR2 YFSETQ. This CDR3 contains 15 residues. The V end lost 0 bases, the J end lost 6 bases, and 16 bases lay between the germline ends. The CDR3 nucleotides are TGCGCCAGCAGCTTGGCGGCCGGATTCGTGGCCGAGCAGTACTTC. This translates into CASSLAAGFVAEQYF. Together with reference TRBV5-1 and TRBJ2-7, the CDR3 gives the full variable domain: KAGVTQTPRYLIKTRGQQVTLSCSPISGHRSVSWYQQTPGQGLQFLFEYFSETQRNKGNFPGRFSGRQFSNSRSEMNVSTLELGDSALYLCASSLAAGFVAEQYFGPGTRLTVT.

This clonotype was observed a few times. J is TRBJ2-4 and V is TRBV28, with D unclear. There are 14 residues in the CDR3. V was clipped by 3 bases and J by 6 bases, with 12 bases between them. CDR1 and CDR2 (germline): MDHEN, SYDVKM. This CDR3 reads CASSFLGGLNIQYF. The CDR3 coding sequence is TGTGCCAGCAGTTTCCTTGGCGGCCTAAACATTCAGTACTTC.

This clonotype was counted between two and nine times. The chain uses TRBV12-3 or TRBV12-4 and TRBJ1-6; possible D gene TRBD1, 6 bases. Trimming removed 7 bases at V and 4 bases at J, with 11 bases between. The CDR3 totals 14 residues. As DNA, the CDR3 is TGTGCCAGCAAGGGGGGCGCGTATAATTCACCCCTCCACTTT. Amino acid sequence: CASKGGAYNSPLHF.

The chain uses TRBV29-1 and TRBJ2-7; TRBD1 agrees at 9 bases. The CDR3 totals 13 residues. V was clipped by 2 bases and J by 6 bases; unmatched bases: 5. Germline CDR1 SQVTM, CDR2 ANQGSEA. The CDR3 spells CSVERGTGSEQYF. CDR3 sequence (DNA): TGCAGCGTTGAAAGAGGGACAGGGTCCGAGCAGTACTTC.

This clonotype has only a few counts. V is TRBV20-1 and J is TRBJ2-1; 12 bases match TRBD2. This CDR3 region has 18 residues. J was trimmed by 5 bases and V by 0 bases; bases with no gene match: 11. CDR1 and CDR2 (germline): DFQATT, SNEGSKA (reference sequence). The CDR3 is CSARDALAGGVGHNEQFF. CDR3 coding DNA: TGCAGTGCTAGAGATGCCCTAGCGGGAGGGGTGGGACACAATGAGCAGTTCTTC.

Only a few counts were recorded for this clonotype. The rearrangement joins TRBV29-1 to TRBJ2-3; TRBD1 matches 11 bases. The CDR3 runs to 15 residues. Trimming at V came to 1 base and at J to 5 bases, leaving 5 bases not matched to a gene. CDR1 is SQVTM, CDR2 ANQGSEA, per germline. DNA of the CDR3: TGCAGCGTTGAAGGTGGACAGGGGGCGGGAGATACGCAGTATTTT. Amino acid sequence: CSVEGGQGAGDTQYF.

CDR3 protein: CSARQATLRTQYF. The CDR3 bases are TGCAGTGCTAGACAGGCGACTCTAAGGACCCAGTACTTC. The rearrangement joins TRBV20-1 to TRBJ2-5; D is unresolved. The V end was cut by 2 bases, the J end by 7 bases, with 14 bases between. CDR3 size: 13 residues. The germline V gene encodes CDR1 DFQATT and CDR2 SNEGSKA (reference sequence).

This clonotype was recorded only once. The chain employs TRBV7-2 and TRBJ2-1, with 12 bases lining up with TRBD2. The CDR3 runs 16 residues. The junction had 2 bases not matched to a gene; V was cut back by 1 base and J by 4 bases. CDR1 is SGHTA, CDR2 FQGNSA, per germline. This CDR3 is CASSLELAGGYNEQFF. CDR3 nucleotides: TGTGCCAGCAGCTTAGAACTAGCGGGGGGTTACAATGAGCAGTTCTTC. Full variable domain (outside the CDR3, taken from reference TRBV7-2 and TRBJ2-1): GAGVSQSPSNKVTEKGKDVELRCDPISGHTALYWYRQSLGQGLEFLIYFQGNSAPDKSGLPSDRFSAERTGGSVSTLTIQRTQQEDSAVYLCASSLELAGGYNEQFFGPGTRLTVL.